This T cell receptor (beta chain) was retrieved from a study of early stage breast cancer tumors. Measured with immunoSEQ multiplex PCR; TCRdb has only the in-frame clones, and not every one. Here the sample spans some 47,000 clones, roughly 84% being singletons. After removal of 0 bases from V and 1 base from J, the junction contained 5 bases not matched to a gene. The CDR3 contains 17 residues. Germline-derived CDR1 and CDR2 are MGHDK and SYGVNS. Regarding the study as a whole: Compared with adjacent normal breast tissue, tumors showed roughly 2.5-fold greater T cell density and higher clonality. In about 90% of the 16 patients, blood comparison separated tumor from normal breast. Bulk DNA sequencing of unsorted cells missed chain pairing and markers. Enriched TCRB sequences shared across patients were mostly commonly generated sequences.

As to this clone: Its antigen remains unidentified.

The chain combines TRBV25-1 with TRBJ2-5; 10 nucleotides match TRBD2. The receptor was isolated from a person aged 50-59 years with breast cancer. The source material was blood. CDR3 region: CASSEYRLAGAQETQYF. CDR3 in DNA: TGTGCCAGCAGTGAATATCGTCTAGCGGGGGCCCAAGAGACCCAGTACTTC.